The next 25 T cell receptor beta chains were all read from a single sample in a study of spatial heterogeneity in lung cancer. As for time point: sample taken at primary tumor resection. Unsorted whole RNA from tumor, nontumor lung or frozen PBMC underwent sequencing. TCRdb reprocessed the 5' RACE reads with MiXCR, giving one entry per CDR3 protein. The data hold 17,000 or so distinct CDR3 sequences, with 20% to 25% observed a single time. The specimen comprised PBMCs, sampled at surgery. These TCRs come from a female donor with early-stage non-small cell lung cancer.

This clonotype has just a few counts. The chain couples TRBV6-4 to TRBJ2-1; D not resolved. Trimming pared 4 bases from V and 9 bases from J, leaving 7 bases between. The CDR3 length is 11 residues. Germline CDR1 and CDR2: MRHNA and SNTAGT. The CDR3 region is CASSAGSEQFF. The CDR3 coding sequence is TGTGCCAGCAGTGCAGGCTCTGAGCAGTTCTTC.

By share, this clonotype counts as medium-sized (0.01 to 0.1%). V is TRBV20-1 and J is TRBJ2-7; tentatively, D is TRBD1 (5 bases). V lost 4 bases and J 12 bases, leaving 28 bases between the germline ends. The germline CDR1 and CDR2 sequences are DFQATT and SNEGSKA (reference sequence). CDR3 size: 15 residues. CDR3 coding DNA: TGCAGTGCTAAGATTCCTGGGGCGGAACCATCCGGCAGGTACTTC. Translating it yields CSAKIPGAEPSGRYF.

By share of the sample, this clonotype is medium-sized. An end of the junction does not agree with germline; a read error may underlie this. The chain is built from TRBV2 and TRBJ2-7; 9 bases line up with TRBD2. Germline V gives CDR1 SNHLY, CDR2 FYNNEI. This CDR3 has 12 amino acids. The CDR3 reads CASSVGVAGVTF. In DNA, the CDR3 is TGTGCCAGCAGCGTTGGGGTAGCGGGGGTAACCTTC.

The CDR3 spells CASSLDGGVGTGELFF. Here the CDR3 DNA reads TGCGCCAGCAGCTTGGACGGGGGCGTGGGCACCGGGGAGCTGTTTTTT. The J gene is TRBJ2-2, the V gene TRBV5-1; tentatively, D is TRBD1 or TRBD2 (6 bases each). Trimming took off 0 bases at V and 4 bases at J, with 13 bases between the two ends. From germline, CDR1 is SGHRS and CDR2 YFSETQ. The CDR3 totals 16 residues. The complete variable domain, with remaining parts taken from reference TRBV5-1 and TRBJ2-2, reads KAGVTQTPRYLIKTRGQQVTLSCSPISGHRSVSWYQQTPGQGLQFLFEYFSETQRNKGNFPGRFSGRQFSNSRSEMNVSTLELGDSALYLCASSLDGGVGTGELFFGEGSRLTVL.

The chain recombines TRBV7-6 with TRBJ2-3; 10 nucleotides match TRBD2. Trimming removed 5 bases from V and 4 bases from J; junction bases left unmatched: 6. Germline CDR1 is SGHVS and CDR2 is FNYEAQ. The CDR3 has 15 amino acids. The CDR3 spells CASSELAGDADTQYF. The CDR3 DNA follows: TGTGCCAGCAGCGAGCTAGCGGGAGACGCAGATACGCAGTATTTT.

The V and J genes are TRBV19 and TRBJ2-7; 9 positions agree with TRBD2. With V trimmed by 8 bases and J by 5 bases, 10 bases remained unmatched. The germline CDR1 and CDR2 sequences are LNHDA and SQIVND (reference sequence). The CDR3 runs 14 residues. The CDR3 protein is CASAPAGGADEQYF. The DNA for the CDR3 is TGTGCCAGTGCCCCAGCGGGAGGAGCGGACGAGCAGTACTTC.

The table lists this clonotype with many counts. V is TRBV6-6 and J is TRBJ2-6; 7 nucleotides match TRBD1. This CDR3 has 15 residues. Germline V CDR1 and CDR2: MNHNY, SVGAGI (reference sequence). J gave up 2 bases and V 5 bases, and 3 bases lay outside the gene matches. The chain's CDR3 is CASSIDRAGANVLTF. Written as DNA, the CDR3 is TGTGCCAGCAGTATCGACAGGGCTGGGGCCAACGTCCTGACTTTC.

The chain uses TRBV5-5 and TRBJ1-1; tentative D call: TRBD1 (6 bases). The CDR3 sequence is 15 residues long. Trimming left V 1 base short and J 7 bases short, with 17 bases between. The germline V gene has CDR1 SGHKS and CDR2 YYEKEE (reference sequence). The CDR3 bases are TGTGCCAGCAGCTTGTTGGGGGGAGACAGGCTTGAAGCTTTCTTT. Translated: CASSLLGGDRLEAFF.

In its sample, this clonotype was seen many times. V is TRBV28 and J is TRBJ2-1; tentatively, D is TRBD1 (5 bases). This CDR3 comprises 13 residues. Trimming left V 10 bases short and J 1 base short, with 11 bases between. CDR1 is MDHEN, CDR2 SYDVKM, per germline. The chain's CDR3 is CATGWGSYNEQFF. DNA for the CDR3: TGTGCCACAGGGTGGGGATCCTACAATGAGCAGTTCTTC.

A note on this clonotype: At one of its ends the junction is not consistent with the germline gene, which may arise from a read error. The chain couples TRBV28 to TRBJ1-5; D unresolved. Looked up from germline, CDR1 is MDHEN and CDR2 is SYDVKM. The CDR3 is made up of 12 amino acids. The CDR3 sequence is CAGTHGNQPQQF. CDR3 in DNA: TGTGCCGGCACCCATGGCAATCAGCCCCAGCAATTT.

This clonotype is deemed medium-sized (0.01 to 0.1%). The V gene is TRBV6-6, the J gene TRBJ2-3; the D is unclear. Deletions cut 3 bases from V and 5 bases from J, with 3 bases between. Germline-derived CDR1 and CDR2 are MNHNY and SVGAGI (reference sequence). The CDR3 sequence is 11 residues long. CDR3 bases: TGTGCCAGCAGTTATGGAGATACGCAGTATTTT. This encodes CASSYGDTQYF.

The chain couples TRBV5-6 to TRBJ2-7, with D uncertain. Germline V gives CDR1 SGHDT, CDR2 YYEEEE. This CDR3 spans 14 amino acids. The V and J ends lost 3 bases and 4 bases respectively, with 14 bases between them. Written as DNA, the CDR3 is TGTGCCAGCAGCTCATTCCTCGGCATATACGAGCAGTACTTC. Translated, it gives CASSSFLGIYEQYF.

V usage is TRBV7-9 and J usage is TRBJ2-1; D remains ambiguous. Germline V CDR1 and CDR2: SEHNR, FQNEAQ (reference sequence). The CDR3 runs 8 residues. V lost 10 bases and J 12 bases, leaving 7 bases between the germline ends. DNA for the CDR3: TGTGCCACCAGTGGGCAGTTCTTC. It is translated as CATSGQFF.

The chain couples TRBV2 to TRBJ1-6; no firm D call. V was cut by 4 bases and J by 3 bases, with 10 bases left in between. The germline CDR1 and CDR2 sequences are SNHLY and FYNNEI. The CDR3 contains 15 residues. The CDR3 is CASSVQGNYNSPLHF. CDR3 coding DNA: TGTGCCAGCAGTGTACAAGGGAACTATAATTCACCCCTCCACTTT.

This clonotype was seen a few times. The chain uses TRBV30 and TRBJ1-2; D remains ambiguous. This CDR3 spans 13 amino acids. The V gene's germline CDR1 is GTSNPN and CDR2 SVGIG (reference sequence). V shed 0 bases and J shed 8 bases, with 13 bases lying between them. CDR3 sequence: CAWSVRRRAGYTF. The CDR3 coding sequence is TGTGCCTGGAGTGTACGGAGGCGTGCAGGCTACACCTTC.

This clonotype came up many times. The chain employs TRBV24-1 and TRBJ1-2, with 10 bases lining up with TRBD1. The ends lost 5 bases at V and 3 bases at J; junction bases unmatched: 2. Germline V gene data show CDR1 as KGHDR and CDR2 as SFDVKD. The CDR3 covers 14 residues. This CDR3 reads CATSGGQGDYGYTF. CDR3 nucleotides: TGTGCCACCAGTGGTGGACAGGGGGACTATGGCTACACCTTC.

This clonotype was detected ten times or more. J is TRBJ2-7 and V is TRBV30; 12 bases are a match to TRBD1. The germline V gene encodes CDR1 GTSNPN and CDR2 SVGIG (reference sequence). This CDR3 is built from 12 residues. V shed 5 bases, J shed 7 bases, and the junction held 3 bases outside the gene matches. This chain's CDR3 is CAWGTGGGEQYF. The CDR3 region has the DNA TGTGCCTGGGGGACAGGGGGCGGGGAGCAGTACTTC.

This clonotype occurred a few times. The chain recombines TRBV14 with TRBJ2-1, with 9 bases identical to TRBD1. The CDR3 covers 16 residues. The V gene's germline CDR1 is SGHDN and CDR2 FVKESK. Trimming took 0 bases from V and 6 from J; bases not matched to a gene: 6. CDR3 sequence reads: CASSQDVGQGVNEQFF. The CDR3 DNA reads TGTGCCAGCAGCCAAGATGTGGGACAGGGTGTCAATGAGCAGTTCTTC.

J is TRBJ2-5 and V is TRBV4-1; no clear D gene. The CDR3 is made up of 15 amino acids. The germline V gene encodes CDR1 MGHRA and CDR2 YSYEKL. With 2 bases removed from V and 5 bases from J, the gap between germline ends came to 15 bases. The CDR3 region has the DNA TGCGCCAGCAGCCAACCAACCATTGCAGTTGAGACCCAGTACTTC. Encoded protein: CASSQPTIAVETQYF.

By share, this clonotype counts as medium-sized. This chain joins TRBV29-1 and TRBJ2-1; possibly TRBD1 for D (6 bases). The CDR3 contains 13 residues. The V gene lost 2 bases and the J gene lost 8 bases, with 13 bases spanning the gap. Germline V lookup: CDR1 SQVTM, CDR2 ANQGSEA. CDR3 loop: CSVETGITHEQFF. The CDR3 DNA follows: TGCAGCGTTGAAACAGGGATTACCCATGAGCAGTTCTTC.

This clonotype was counted ten times or more. The V and J genes are TRBV19 and TRBJ2-2; 8 bases line up with TRBD2. The V gene end was trimmed by 7 bases and the J gene end by 5 bases; junction bases not matched to a gene: 12. CDR3 length equals 16 residues. Germline CDR1 and CDR2: LNHDA and SQIVND (reference sequence). The DNA of the CDR3 is TGTGCCAGTACCGATCGGGGACTAGTTCGGACCGGGGAGCTGTTTTTT. Translation: CASTDRGLVRTGELFF.

This chain connects TRBV27 to TRBJ1-5; weak D call: TRBD1 (6 bases). This CDR3 is built from 12 residues. V was clipped by 5 bases and J by 9 bases, with 11 bases between them. Germline V lookup: CDR1 MNHEY, CDR2 SMNVEV (reference sequence). The CDR3 nucleotides are TGTGCCAGCAGTCCGCTCAGGGGGCCCCAGCATTTT. Translation gives CASSPLRGPQHF.

The V call is TRBV6-5, the J call TRBJ2-7; 11 bases agree with TRBD2. Germline V gene lookup returns CDR1 MNHEY and CDR2 SVGAGI. Germline trimming cut 6 bases from V and 2 bases from J; bases unmatched to any gene: 9. The CDR3 covers 16 residues. CDR3 DNA: TGTGCCAGCAGACAACTAGCGGGAGAACTTACCTACGAGCAGTACTTC. It specifies CASRQLAGELTYEQYF.

The sample holds a few counts of this clonotype. The chain has TRBV20-1 and TRBJ1-2; D not certain. Germline V lookup: CDR1 DFQATT, CDR2 SNEGSKA (reference sequence). Trimming removed 3 bases from V and 3 bases from J, with 11 bases in between. The CDR3 contains 13 residues. CDR3 protein: CSASHPADYGYTF. CDR3 DNA sequence: TGCAGTGCTAGCCACCCGGCCGACTATGGCTACACCTTC.

This clonotype showed up many times. The chain recombines TRBV18 with TRBJ2-7; TRBD2 matches 13 bases. V shed 3 bases, J shed 0 bases, and the junction held 5 bases outside the gene matches. The CDR3 has 17 residues. Per germline, CDR1 KGHSH and CDR2 LQKENI. CDR3 region: CASSPEGLAGNSYEQYF. As DNA, the CDR3 is TGTGCCAGCTCACCCGAGGGACTAGCGGGAAACTCCTACGAGCAGTACTTC.